This is a list of T cell receptor beta chains from one sample in a study of PD-1 blockade in classical Hodgkin lymphoma. Profiling relied on immunoSEQ multiplex PCR, and the TCRdb table lists in-frame clones only, not all of them. The sample gives more than 20,000 clones, around 77% of which show up once; about a sixth is in the top ten. The specimen was peripheral blood mononuclear cells (PBMCs), collected before the second cycle of nivolumab. Receptors were obtained from a human donor with classical Hodgkin lymphoma. The CDR3 runs from the conserved cysteine through the conserved F or W. The order of the fields is J gene, clone size, V gene, D gene, CDR3 protein, CDR3 DNA. D genes are given only for firm matches. The size of a clone is reported for some rows only, either as once, few or many, or as a class for expanded clones.

>TRBJ1-4|.|TRBV6-4|TRBD1
CASSDGTGGEKLFF
TGTGCCAGCAGTGACGGGACAGGGGGCGAAAAACTGTTTTTT
>TRBJ1-3|few|TRBV7-2|.
CASSLSPPGPGGNTIYF
TGTGCCAGCAGCTTGAGCCCCCCGGGACCCGGTGGAAACACCATATATTTT
>TRBJ1-6|.|TRBV10-3|TRBD1
CAINTGTGGDSPLHF
TGTGCCATCAACACCGGGACAGGAGGGGATTCACCCCTCCACTTT
>TRBJ2-3|.|TRBV9|.
CASSVTTSNTDTQYF
TGTGCCAGCAGCGTAACAACTAGCAACACAGATACGCAGTATTTT
>TRBJ1-3|.|TRBV6-5|.
CASSYGGSGNTIYF
TGTGCCAGCAGTTACGGGGGGTCTGGAAACACCATATATTTT
>TRBJ1-6|once|TRBV10-3|TRBD1
CASSYSMDRGNSPLHF
TGTGCCAGCAGTTACTCGATGGACAGGGGAAATTCACCCCTCCACTTT
>TRBJ1-4|.|TRBV4-3|.
CASSPWGEGEKLFF
TGCGCCAGCAGCCCCTGGGGGGAAGGTGAAAAACTGTTTTTT
>TRBJ2-5|.|TRBV5-1|TRBD1
CASSSTGDSQETQYF
TGCGCCAGCAGCTCGACAGGGGATTCACAAGAGACCCAGTACTTC
>TRBJ2-1|.|TRBV6-5|.
CASSQNSYNEQFF
TGTGCCAGCAGTCAGAACTCCTACAATGAGCAGTTCTTC
>TRBJ2-1|.|TRBV11-2|TRBD2
CASSRTSGTSYNEQFF
TGTGCCAGCAGTCGGACTAGCGGGACCTCCTACAATGAGCAGTTCTTC
>TRBJ1-2|few|TRBV6-4|TRBD1
CASQGQVGGYTF
TGTGCCAGCCAGGGACAGGTCGGTGGCTACACCTTC
>TRBJ2-2|once|TRBV11-2|TRBD1
CASSFDRGGRELFF
TGTGCCAGCAGCTTCGACAGGGGAGGCCGGGAGCTGTTTTTT
>TRBJ2-3|.|TRBV7-2|.
CASSFDDTQYF
TGTGCCAGCAGCTTCGACGATACGCAGTATTTT
>TRBJ2-6|.|TRBV28|.
CASRPGFGANVLTF
TGTGCCAGCAGGCCAGGGTTTGGGGCCAACGTCCTGACTTTC
>TRBJ1-1|few|TRBV18|TRBD1
CASSPRQGPITEAFF
TGTGCCAGCTCACCTCGACAGGGCCCGATCACTGAAGCTTTCTTT
>TRBJ2-7|.|TRBV18|TRBD2
CASSPPGLAGSYEQYF
TGTGCCAGCTCACCGCCGGGACTAGCGGGAAGTTACGAGCAGTACTTC
>TRBJ2-1|.|TRBV11-3|.
CASSWESGREQFF
TGTGCCAGCAGCTGGGAATCGGGCCGTGAGCAGTTCTTC
>TRBJ2-7|.|TRBV19|TRBD1
CASSNRGVAYEQYF
TGTGCCAGTAGTAACAGGGGAGTAGCCTACGAGCAGTACTTC
>TRBJ1-1|medium-sized|TRBV7-9|TRBD1
CASSPGTGGLNTEAFF
TGTGCCAGCAGCCCCGGGACAGGGGGGTTAAACACTGAAGCTTTCTTT
>TRBJ2-3|.|TRBV28|.
CASTDTSRGLRGTQYF
TGTGCCAGCACCGATACCAGCCGGGGATTGAGGGGTACGCAGTATTTT
>TRBJ2-2|.|TRBV25-1|.
CASSERPTGSVTGELFF
TGTGCCAGCAGTGAGCGCCCCACAGGTTCCGTCACCGGGGAGCTGTTTTTT
>TRBJ2-3|.|TRBV19|TRBD2
CASKGLAVTDTQYF
TGTGCCAGTAAAGGACTAGCAGTCACAGATACGCAGTATTTT
>TRBJ1-2|few|TRBV9|.
CASTATLTEGYTF
TGTGCCAGCACCGCCACCCTCACGGAGGGCTACACCTTC
>TRBJ1-6|.|TRBV5-6|.
CASSLAQGTSPLHF
TGTGCCAGCAGCTTGGCACAGGGAACCTCACCCCTCCACTTT
>TRBJ1-2|.|TRBV18|.
CASSPTTNYGYTF
TGTGCCAGCTCACCTACTACGAACTATGGCTACACCTTC
>TRBJ1-2|.|TRBV2|.
CASSLQAYYGYTF
TGTGCCAGCAGTCTACAGGCCTACTATGGCTACACCTTC
>TRBJ1-6|.|TRBV6-5|.
CASRAQTRTHSPLHF
TGTGCCAGCAGGGCCCAGACACGGACCCATTCACCCCTCCACTTT
>TRBJ1-5|once|TRBV18|.
CASSLVWALGQPQHF
TGTGCCAGCTCACTAGTTTGGGCACTCGGTCAGCCCCAGCATTTT
>TRBJ1-3|.|TRBV28|.
CVNRRGIHTGNTIYF
TGTGTCAACAGGAGGGGGATACATACTGGAAACACCATATATTTT
>TRBJ2-1|.|TRBV19|.
CASSIEGEQFF
TGTGCCAGTAGTATAGAAGGTGAGCAGTTCTTC
>TRBJ1-2|once|TRBV5-1|.
CASSLDFGGGYGYTF
TGCGCCAGCAGCTTGGATTTTGGGGGTGGGTATGGCTACACCTTC
>TRBJ1-1|.|TRBV6-5|.
CASSRDKAFF
TGTGCCAGCAGTAGAGATAAAGCTTTCTTT
>TRBJ2-3|few|TRBV28|TRBD1
CASRQQGLKDTQYF
TGTGCCAGCAGACAACAGGGGCTTAAAGATACGCAGTATTTT
>TRBJ1-6|.|TRBV5-4|TRBD1
CASSSSGQPNSPLHF
TGTGCCAGCAGCTCCTCGGGACAGCCGAATTCACCCCTCCACTTT
>TRBJ2-1|.|TRBV7-2|TRBD1
CASSLEGGTGYNEQFF
TGTGCCAGCAGCTTAGAGGGCGGGACAGGCTACAATGAGCAGTTCTTC
>TRBJ2-2|.|TRBV9|TRBD2
CASSPIAPGGENTGELFF
TGTGCCAGCAGCCCTATCGCCCCCGGGGGGGAGAACACCGGGGAGCTGTTTTTT
>TRBJ2-7|.|TRBV13|.
CASSWDMGARAAEQYF
TGTGCCAGCAGCTGGGATATGGGGGCGCGCGCGGCCGAGCAGTACTTC
>TRBJ2-7|.|TRBV25-1|.
CASSEPGTVSYEQYF
TGTGCCAGCAGTGAACCAGGGACGGTCTCCTACGAGCAGTACTTC
>TRBJ1-2|few|TRBV11-2|TRBD1
CASSSTGVKSGYGYTF
TGTGCCAGCAGCTCGACAGGGGTAAAGTCAGGCTATGGCTACACCTTC